The source of this T cell receptor beta chain is a study of Ad26.COV2.S vaccination and SARS-CoV-2 variants. Study background: Ad26.COV2.S was injected intramuscularly once or twice, 56 days apart. Study-wide points: Measurement of non-spike TCR breadth gave similar results in vaccine and placebo recipients.

Clones were sequenced by immunoSEQ multiplex PCR, and TCRdb holds only the in-frame ones, with some missing. Of fewer than 500,000 clones in the sample, about 93% were seen once. Points on this clone: Its specificity is unknown.

As for treatment: roughly 20 received Ad26.COV2.S at low or high dose, single or two shots; about 5 received placebo; per-sample allocation not given. Sampling occurred on day 63 after the first vaccine or placebo injection. V trimming: 3 bases; J trimming: 7 bases; junction bases outside the gene matches: 17. The V gene's germline CDR1 is KGHSH and CDR2 LQKENI. The CDR3 has 19 residues. The chain has TRBV18 and TRBJ2-1, with 11 bases lining up with TRBD2. The material was peripheral blood, obtained in a trial of Ad26.COV2.S vaccine versus placebo. This clonotype was obtained from a person between 18 and 59 years old who received the Ad26.COV2.S COVID-19 vaccine or a placebo. The CDR3 nucleotides are TGTGCCAGCTCACCTCTGGGTCTCACTAGCGGGAGTGTCATGAATGAGCAGTTCTTC. It encodes CASSPLGLTSGSVMNEQFF.